This TCR beta chain stems from a study of T cells in localized non-small cell lung cancer (TCRdb year 2020). Broadly, across the study: Comparing tumors with uninvolved tumor-adjacent lungs, the study looked at the T cell repertoires of a few hundred patients with early-stage NSCLC. The mean age of the NSCLC patients was approximately 71 years, with 130 or so men and 100 to 110 women. The cohort comprised roughly 240 treatment-naïve NSCLC patients with resected, localized lung tumors. Paper-wide results and their limitations: Uninvolved tumor-adjacent lung showed the highest T cell clonality, higher than tumor, which suggests more focused antigenic responses in the adjacent lung. A median of roughly 60 of the top 100 tumor clones were detected in paired uninvolved adjacent lung, and approximately 28 of these tumor clones were also found among the top 100 clones of the paired uninvolved adjacent lung. Because of the exploratory design, TCR variables were selected using unadjusted p-values without false-discovery rate correction. Because multi-region tumor sequencing was not done, intratumor heterogeneity could not be ruled out. Longer overall survival was associated with higher T cell density in blood, whereas shorter survival was associated with higher clonality in adjacent lung.

The immunoSEQ Assay was used to sequence TCR beta CDR3 regions from DNA. On the authors' methods: To compute T cell density, TCR beta template counts were normalized to usable DNA, which was estimated by amplifying housekeeping genes. Using the preseqR package, richness was estimated by extrapolating to 120,000 templates for tissue samples and 400,000 templates for PBMC samples. Clonality was defined as one minus Pielou's evenness. Differential abundance testing on productive amino-acid clonotypes, with a minimum total count of 5 and an alpha of 0.1, was used to identify tissue-enriched TCRs. The Jaccard Index and the Morisita Overlap Index were used to measure repertoire overlap between compartments. GLIPH grouped TCR beta CDR3s together with public tetramer-defined viral CDR3s, and a viral motif had to include at least three viral sequences and show V-gene enrichment. TCRdb took this table from immuneACCESS and kept in-frame rearrangements with V and J called. Such tables lack part of the clones; where checked against another copy, unresolved V genes explain under half of the gap, and the rest is unexplained. Clone size and the V and J calls come from that table; the DNA yielded D and trimming. This sample is represented by about 1,500 clones; approximately 20% of them were singletons. The ten largest clones represent roughly 7.2% of the sample.

Remarks on this clone: Its antigen is still unknown. Base qualities were left out, and no much larger clone turns up one base away.

Uninvolved adjacent lung was obtained at least 2 cm from the tumor margin, and the absence of atypia was confirmed by two independent pathologists. At diagnosis, peripheral blood, uninvolved tumor-adjacent lung and tumor were collected and were preserved as a mix of fresh-frozen and FFPE material. Based on the germline V gene, the CDR1 and CDR2 sequences are SGHTA and FQGNSA. Cut back by 2 bases and 6 bases, the V and J ends lie 11 bases apart. The CDR3 holds 13 amino acids from the cysteine to the phenylalanine. This entry keeps only the CDR3 DNA: 39 bases, framed from base 1. Here the sequenced sample was normal lung tissue next to the tumor, taken before any cancer treatment. The rearranged chain carries TRBV7-2 and TRBJ2-7; matching of 6 bases hints at TRBD2 as the D gene. This clonotype was sampled from a female donor of 60 years or more with stage I lung adenocarcinoma. The base sequence is TGTGCCAGCAGCTTATGGGAGGTTGGCGAGCAGTACTTC. Translated, this is CASSLWEVGEQYF.